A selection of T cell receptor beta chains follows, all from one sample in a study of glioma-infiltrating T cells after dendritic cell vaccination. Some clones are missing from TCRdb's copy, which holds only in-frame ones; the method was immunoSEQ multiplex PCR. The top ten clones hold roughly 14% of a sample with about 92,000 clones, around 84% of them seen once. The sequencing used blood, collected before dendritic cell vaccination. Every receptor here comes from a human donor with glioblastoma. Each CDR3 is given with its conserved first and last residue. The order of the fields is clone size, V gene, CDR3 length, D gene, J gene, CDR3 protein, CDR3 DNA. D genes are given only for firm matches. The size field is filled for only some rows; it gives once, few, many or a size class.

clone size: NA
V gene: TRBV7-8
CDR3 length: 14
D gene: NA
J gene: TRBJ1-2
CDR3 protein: CASSSPTIPSGYTF
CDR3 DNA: TGTGCCAGCAGCTCGCCGACTATTCCCAGTGGCTACACCTTC

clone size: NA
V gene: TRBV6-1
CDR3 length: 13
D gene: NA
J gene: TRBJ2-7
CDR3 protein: CASSVDRTYEQYF
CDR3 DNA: TGTGCCAGCAGCGTTGACAGGACCTACGAGCAGTACTTC

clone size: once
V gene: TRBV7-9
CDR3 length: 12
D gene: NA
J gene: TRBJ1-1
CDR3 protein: CASSGESTEAFF
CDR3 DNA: TGTGCCAGCAGCGGAGAAAGCACTGAAGCTTTCTTT

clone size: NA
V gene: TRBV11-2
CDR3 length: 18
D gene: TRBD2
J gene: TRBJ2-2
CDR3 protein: CASNRGLAGVMGTGELFF
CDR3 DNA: TGTGCCAGCAACCGCGGACTAGCGGGAGTAATGGGCACCGGGGAGCTGTTTTTT

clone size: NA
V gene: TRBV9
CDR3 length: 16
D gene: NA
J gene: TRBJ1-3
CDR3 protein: CASSVEPTSSGNTIYF
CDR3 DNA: TGTGCCAGCAGCGTAGAACCGACTAGCTCTGGAAACACCATATATTTT

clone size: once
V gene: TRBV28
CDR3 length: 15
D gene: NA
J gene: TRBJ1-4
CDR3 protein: CASSLVGGTNEKLFF
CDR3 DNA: TGTGCCAGCAGTTTAGTGGGGGGGACTAATGAAAAACTGTTTTTT

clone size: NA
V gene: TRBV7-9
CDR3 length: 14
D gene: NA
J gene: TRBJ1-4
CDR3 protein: CASRPGTTNEKLFF
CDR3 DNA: TGTGCCAGCAGACCCGGGACAACTAATGAAAAACTGTTTTTT

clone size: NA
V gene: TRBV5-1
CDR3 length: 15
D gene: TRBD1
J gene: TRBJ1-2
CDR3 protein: CASTLLAGGVYGYTF
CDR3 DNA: TGCGCCAGCACCCTTCTTGCAGGGGGCGTCTATGGCTACACCTTC

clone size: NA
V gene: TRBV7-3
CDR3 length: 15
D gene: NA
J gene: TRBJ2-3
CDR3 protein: CASSLSGPSTDTQYF
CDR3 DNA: TGTGCCAGCAGCCTAAGCGGCCCTAGCACAGATACGCAGTATTTT

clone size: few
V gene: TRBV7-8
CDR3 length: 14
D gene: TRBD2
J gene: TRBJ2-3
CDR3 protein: CASSLGTSRDTQYF
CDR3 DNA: TGTGCCAGCAGCTTAGGGACTAGTAGAGATACGCAGTATTTT

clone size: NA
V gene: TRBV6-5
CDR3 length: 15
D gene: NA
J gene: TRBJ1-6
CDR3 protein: CASKAGNSYNSPLHF
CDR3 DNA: TGTGCCAGCAAAGCAGGGAACTCCTATAATTCACCCCTCCACTTT

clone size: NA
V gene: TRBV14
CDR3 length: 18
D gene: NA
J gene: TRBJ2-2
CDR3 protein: CASSPPPPGWGNTGELFF
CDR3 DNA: TGTGCCAGCAGCCCCCCTCCCCCGGGATGGGGAAACACCGGGGAGCTGTTTTTT

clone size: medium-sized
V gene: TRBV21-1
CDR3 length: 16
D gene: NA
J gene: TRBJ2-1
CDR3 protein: CASSKVGAGSNNEQFF
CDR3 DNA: NA

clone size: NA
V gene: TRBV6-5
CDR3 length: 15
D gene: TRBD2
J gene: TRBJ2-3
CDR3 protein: CASRPRGGVTDTQYF
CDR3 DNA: TGTGCCAGCAGACCGCGGGGGGGAGTGACAGATACGCAGTATTTT

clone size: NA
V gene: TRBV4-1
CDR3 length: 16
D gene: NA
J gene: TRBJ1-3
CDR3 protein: CASSQIPGPPRNTIYF
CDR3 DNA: TGCGCCAGCAGCCAAATCCCAGGGCCACCTAGAAACACCATATATTTT

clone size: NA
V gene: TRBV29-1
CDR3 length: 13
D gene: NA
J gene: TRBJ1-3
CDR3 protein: CSVGQGFGNTIYF
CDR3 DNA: TGCAGCGTTGGGCAGGGCTTTGGAAACACCATATATTTT

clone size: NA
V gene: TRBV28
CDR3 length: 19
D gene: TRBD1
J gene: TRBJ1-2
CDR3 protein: CASSLPRTGTNPPNYGYTF
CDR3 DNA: TGTGCCAGCAGTTTACCCCGGACAGGGACAAACCCACCTAACTATGGCTACACCTTC

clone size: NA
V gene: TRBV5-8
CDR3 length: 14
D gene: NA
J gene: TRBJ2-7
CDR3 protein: CASSFGGTYYEQYF
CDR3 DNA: TGTGCCAGCAGCTTTGGAGGGACTTACTACGAGCAGTACTTC

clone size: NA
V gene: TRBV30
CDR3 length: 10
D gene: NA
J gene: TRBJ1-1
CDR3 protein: CAWGQAEAFF
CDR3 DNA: TGTGCCTGGGGCCAAGCTGAAGCTTTCTTT

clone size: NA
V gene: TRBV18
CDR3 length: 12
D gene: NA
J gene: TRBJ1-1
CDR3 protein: CASSAMNTEAFF
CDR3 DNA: TGTGCCAGCTCAGCTATGAACACTGAAGCTTTCTTT

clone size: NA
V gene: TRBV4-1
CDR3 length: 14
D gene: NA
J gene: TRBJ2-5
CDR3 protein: CASSQEGSVKTQYF
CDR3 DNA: TGCGCCAGCAGCCAAGAGGGCAGTGTGAAGACCCAGTACTTC

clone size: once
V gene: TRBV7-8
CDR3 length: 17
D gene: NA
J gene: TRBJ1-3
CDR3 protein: CASSLEVGRVSGNTIYF
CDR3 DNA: TGTGCCAGCAGCTTAGAGGTTGGGAGAGTCTCTGGAAACACCATATATTTT

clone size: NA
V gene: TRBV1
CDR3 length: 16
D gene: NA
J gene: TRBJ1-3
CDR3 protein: CTSSQDHRDRVDTIYF
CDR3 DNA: TGCACCAGCAGCCAAGATCATCGGGACAGGGTTGACACCATATATTTT

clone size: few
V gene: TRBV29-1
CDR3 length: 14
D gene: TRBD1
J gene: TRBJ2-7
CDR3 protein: CSVAKRDRGREQYF
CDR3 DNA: TGCAGCGTAGCTAAGCGGGACAGGGGGCGCGAGCAGTACTTC

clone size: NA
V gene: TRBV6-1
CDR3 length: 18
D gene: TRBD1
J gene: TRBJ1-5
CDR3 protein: CASSEGPDRDSPNQPQHF
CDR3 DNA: TGTGCCAGCAGTGAGGGCCCTGATAGGGACAGCCCCAATCAGCCCCAGCATTTT